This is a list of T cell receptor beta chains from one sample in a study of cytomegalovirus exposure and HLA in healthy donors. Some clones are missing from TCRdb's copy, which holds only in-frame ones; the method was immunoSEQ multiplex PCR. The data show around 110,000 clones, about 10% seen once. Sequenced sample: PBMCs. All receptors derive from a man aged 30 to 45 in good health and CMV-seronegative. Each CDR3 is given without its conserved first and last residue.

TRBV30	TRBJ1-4	AWSSRGGTNEKLF
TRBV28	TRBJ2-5	ASSPLTGGLETQY
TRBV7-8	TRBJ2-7	ASSHGQLTYEQY
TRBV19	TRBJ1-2	ASSMSTGQGLLRHYGYT
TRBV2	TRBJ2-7	AVQGYGDHEQY
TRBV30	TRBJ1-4	AWSVKEGFGEKLF
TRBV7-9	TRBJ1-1	ASSSGTANTEAF
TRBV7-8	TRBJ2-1	ASSLERGAKDEQF
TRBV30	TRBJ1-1	AWAEAVEAF
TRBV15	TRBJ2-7	ATSRPFLAGGVEQY
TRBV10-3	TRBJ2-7	AISDVTSSYEQY
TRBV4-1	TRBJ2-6	ASSRGSGGANVLT
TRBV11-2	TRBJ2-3	ASSLDRGDTDTHY
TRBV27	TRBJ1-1	ASRTGTERMNTEAF
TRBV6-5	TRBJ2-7	ASRGQGANSYEQY
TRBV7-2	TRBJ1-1	ASSRLRQYMNTEAF
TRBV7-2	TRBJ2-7	ASSRAAGGSYEQY
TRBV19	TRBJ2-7	ASSWDRGRYEQY
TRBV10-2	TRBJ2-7	ASSGQAYEQY
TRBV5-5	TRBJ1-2	ASSLGTGGNYGYT
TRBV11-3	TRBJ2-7	ASSLAPLHEQY
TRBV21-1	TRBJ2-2	ASSRQGTGELF
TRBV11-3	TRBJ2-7	ASSLVWGGGRYEQY
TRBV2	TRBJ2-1	ASSELVTSPYNEQF
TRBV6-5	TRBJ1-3	ASATGGSGNTIY
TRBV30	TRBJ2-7	AWSPTGTGYYEQY
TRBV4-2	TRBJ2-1	ASSQDRREGDEQF
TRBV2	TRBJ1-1	ASRVRANGAEAF
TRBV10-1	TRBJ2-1	ASSESLGVGEQF
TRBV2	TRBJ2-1	ASSTSSGVYNEQF
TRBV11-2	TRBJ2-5	ASSANSGQGWETQY
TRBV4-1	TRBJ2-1	ASSQTFPDTREQF
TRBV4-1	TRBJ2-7	ASSQDRYEQY
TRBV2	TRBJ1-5	ASRTGGNQPQH
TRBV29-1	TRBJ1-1	SVREQSNTEAF
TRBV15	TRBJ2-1	ATSRADRDYNEQF
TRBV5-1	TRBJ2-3	ASSLYRTDTQY
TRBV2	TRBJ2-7	ASRDRTSGSYEQY
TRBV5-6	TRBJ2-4	ASSLPRAGIGKNIQY
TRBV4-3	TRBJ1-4	ASSQDRDRFEKLF
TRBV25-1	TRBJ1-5	ASSGGTGGGFSNQPQH
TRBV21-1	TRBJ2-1	ASSKGPRHNEQF
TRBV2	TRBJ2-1	ASSEAPGGEQF
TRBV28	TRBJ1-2	ASRIDRGQRYGYT
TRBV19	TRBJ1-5	ASSAHRDRSSIASQPQH
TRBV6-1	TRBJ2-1	ASSEFQGGANEQF
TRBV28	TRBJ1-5	ASSGGTALSNQPQH
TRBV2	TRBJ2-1	ASKGDRVYNEQF
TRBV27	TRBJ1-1	ASSLVSGGLRAF
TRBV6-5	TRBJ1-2	ASSYSSGGYT
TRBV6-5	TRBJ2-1	ASSYSRRGDEQF
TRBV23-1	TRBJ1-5	ASKEGYNQPQH
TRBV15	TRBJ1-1	ATSRDVAGVGEAF
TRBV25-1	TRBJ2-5	ASSELNGEETQY
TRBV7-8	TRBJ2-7	ASSLDRAYEKY